This T cell receptor beta chain was retrieved from a study of T-cell reconstitution after alpha-beta-depleted transplantation in children. Points from the study as a whole: Expanded graft clones, several hundred of them, were reportedly the source of alpha-beta T cells about two months after transplant. Newly generated T cells supplied most T-cell counts and diversity one year post-transplant.

With regard to this clonotype: Its target is unknown.

Trimming took off 7 bases at V and 5 bases at J, with 18 bases between the two ends. Germline values: CDR1 SEHNR, CDR2 FQNEAQ (reference sequence). CDR3 length equals 14 residues. Unique molecular identifiers featured in how the TCRbeta library was prepared. TCRdb ran MiXCR on the PCR reads and lists one entry per CDR3 protein. The sample holds about 980,000 distinct CDR3 sequences, under 30% seen once. The source was PBMCs, mostly from graft donor cells, collected 360 days after TCRalphabeta/CD19-depleted stem cell transplant. The source of this sequence is a boy under two years old who had a stem cell transplant for SCID, so the T cells may come from the graft donor. The chain has TRBV7-9 and TRBJ2-7; D might be TRBD1 (6 bases). CDR3 bases: TGTGCCAGCAACAGGGTAGGGAAACTGGACGAGCAGTACTTC. It is translated as CASNRVGKLDEQYF.